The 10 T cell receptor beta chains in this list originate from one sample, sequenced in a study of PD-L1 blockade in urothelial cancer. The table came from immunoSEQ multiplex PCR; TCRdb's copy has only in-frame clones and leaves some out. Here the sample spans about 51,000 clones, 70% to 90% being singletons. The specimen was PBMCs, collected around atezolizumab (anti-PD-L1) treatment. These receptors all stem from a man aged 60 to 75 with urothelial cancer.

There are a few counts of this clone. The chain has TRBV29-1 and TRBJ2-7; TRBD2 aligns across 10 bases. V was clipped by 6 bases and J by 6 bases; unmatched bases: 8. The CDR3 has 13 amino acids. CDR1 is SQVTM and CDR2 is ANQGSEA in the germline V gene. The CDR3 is CSVTGTSVLEQYF. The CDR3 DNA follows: TGCAGCGTGACCGGGACTAGCGTCCTCGAGCAGTACTTC.

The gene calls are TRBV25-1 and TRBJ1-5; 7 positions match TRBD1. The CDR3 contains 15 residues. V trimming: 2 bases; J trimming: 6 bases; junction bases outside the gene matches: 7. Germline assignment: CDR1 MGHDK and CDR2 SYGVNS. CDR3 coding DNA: TGTGCCAGCAGTGAAGACAGGGAACTGGGTCAGCCCCAGCATTTT. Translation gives CASSEDRELGQPQHF.

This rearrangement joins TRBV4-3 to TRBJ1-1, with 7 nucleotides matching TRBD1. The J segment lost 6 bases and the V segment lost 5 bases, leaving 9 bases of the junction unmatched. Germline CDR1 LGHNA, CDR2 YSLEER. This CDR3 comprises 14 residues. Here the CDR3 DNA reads TGCGCCAGCAGCACCCACAGGGGATGGGCTGAAGCTTTCTTT. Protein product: CASSTHRGWAEAFF.

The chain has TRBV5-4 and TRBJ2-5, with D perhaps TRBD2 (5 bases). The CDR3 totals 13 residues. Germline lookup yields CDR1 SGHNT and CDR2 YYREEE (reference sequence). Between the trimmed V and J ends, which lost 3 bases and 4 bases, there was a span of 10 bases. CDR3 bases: TGTGCCAGCAGCTCGGAGGTCCGAGAGACCCAGTACTTC. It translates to CASSSEVRETQYF.

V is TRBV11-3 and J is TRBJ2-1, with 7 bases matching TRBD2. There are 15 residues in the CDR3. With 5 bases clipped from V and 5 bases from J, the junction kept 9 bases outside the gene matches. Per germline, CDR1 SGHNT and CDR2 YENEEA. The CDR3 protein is CASSRGAGVNNEQFF. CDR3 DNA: TGTGCCAGCAGCCGTGGGGCGGGAGTTAACAATGAGCAGTTCTTC.

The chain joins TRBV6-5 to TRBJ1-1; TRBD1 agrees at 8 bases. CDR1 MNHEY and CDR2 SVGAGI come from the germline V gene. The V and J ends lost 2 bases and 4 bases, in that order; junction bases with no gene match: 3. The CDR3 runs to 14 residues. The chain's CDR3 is CASSYRGQGTEAFF. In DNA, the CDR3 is TGTGCCAGCAGTTACCGCGGACAGGGCACTGAAGCTTTCTTT.

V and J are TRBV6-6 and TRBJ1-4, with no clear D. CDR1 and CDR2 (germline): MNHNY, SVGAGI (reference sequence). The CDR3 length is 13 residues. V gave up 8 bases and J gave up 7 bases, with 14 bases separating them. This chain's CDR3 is CASCSRPAEKLFF. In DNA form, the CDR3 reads TGTGCCAGCTGTAGCCGCCCGGCTGAAAAACTGTTTTTT.

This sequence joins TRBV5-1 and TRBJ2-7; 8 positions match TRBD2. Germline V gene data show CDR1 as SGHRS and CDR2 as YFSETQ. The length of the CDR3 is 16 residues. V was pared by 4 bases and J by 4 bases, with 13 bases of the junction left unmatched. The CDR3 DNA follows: TGCGCCAGCAGCCCTCAACGGGCGGGGGGCCCTTACGAGCAGTACTTC. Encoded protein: CASSPQRAGGPYEQYF.

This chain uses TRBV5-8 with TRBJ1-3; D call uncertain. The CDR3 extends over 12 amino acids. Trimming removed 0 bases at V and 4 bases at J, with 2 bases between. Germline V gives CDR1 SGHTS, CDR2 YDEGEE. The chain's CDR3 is CASSLAGNTIYF. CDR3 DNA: TGTGCCAGCAGCTTGGCGGGAAACACCATATATTTT.

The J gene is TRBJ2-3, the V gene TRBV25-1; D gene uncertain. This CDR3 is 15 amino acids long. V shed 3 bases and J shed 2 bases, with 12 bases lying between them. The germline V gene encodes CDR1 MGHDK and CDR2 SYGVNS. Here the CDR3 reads CASSDVRSPTDTQYF. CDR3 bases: TGTGCCAGCAGTGATGTACGCAGTCCCACAGATACGCAGTATTTT. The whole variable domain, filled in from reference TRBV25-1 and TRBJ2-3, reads EADIYQTPRYLVIGTGKKITLECSQTMGHDKMYWYQQDPGMELHLIHYSYGVNSTEKGDLSSESTVSRIRTEHFPLTLESARPSHTSQYLCASSDVRSPTDTQYFGPGTRLTVL.